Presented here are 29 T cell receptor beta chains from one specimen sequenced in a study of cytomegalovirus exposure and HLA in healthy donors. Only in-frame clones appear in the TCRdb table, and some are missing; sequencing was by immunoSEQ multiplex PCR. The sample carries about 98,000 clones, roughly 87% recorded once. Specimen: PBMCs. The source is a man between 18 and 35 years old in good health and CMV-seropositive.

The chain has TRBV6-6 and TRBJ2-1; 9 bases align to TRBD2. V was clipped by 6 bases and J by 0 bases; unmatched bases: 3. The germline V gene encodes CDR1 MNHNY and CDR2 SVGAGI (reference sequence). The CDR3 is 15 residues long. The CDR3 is CASRERGDSYNEQFF. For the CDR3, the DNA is TGTGCCAGCAGGGAGCGGGGGGACTCCTACAATGAGCAGTTCTTC.

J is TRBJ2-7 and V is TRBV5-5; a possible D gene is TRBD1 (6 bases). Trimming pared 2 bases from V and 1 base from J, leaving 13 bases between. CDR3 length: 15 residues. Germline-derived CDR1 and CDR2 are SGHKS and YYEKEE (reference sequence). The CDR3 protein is CASSLKGHVSYEQYF. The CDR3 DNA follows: TGTGCCAGCAGCTTAAAGGGACACGTATCCTACGAGCAGTACTTC.

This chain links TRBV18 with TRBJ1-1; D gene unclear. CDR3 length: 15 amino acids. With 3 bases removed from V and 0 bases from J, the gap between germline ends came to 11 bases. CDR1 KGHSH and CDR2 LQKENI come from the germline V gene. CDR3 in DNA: TGTGCCAGCTCACCCTTGTCTGTGTTGAACACTGAAGCTTTCTTT. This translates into CASSPLSVLNTEAFF.

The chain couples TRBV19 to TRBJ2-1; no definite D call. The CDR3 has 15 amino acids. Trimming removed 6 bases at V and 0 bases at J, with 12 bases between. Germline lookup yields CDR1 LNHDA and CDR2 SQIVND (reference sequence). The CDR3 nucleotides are TGTGCCAGTAGGAACACGCCAAGCTCCTACAATGAGCAGTTCTTC. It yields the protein CASRNTPSSYNEQFF.

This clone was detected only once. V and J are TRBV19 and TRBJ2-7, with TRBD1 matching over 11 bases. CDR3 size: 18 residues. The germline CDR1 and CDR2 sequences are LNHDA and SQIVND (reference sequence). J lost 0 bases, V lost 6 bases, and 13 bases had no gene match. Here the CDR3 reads CASSLTYYGTGGSYEQYF. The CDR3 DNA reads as TGTGCCAGTAGCCTAACCTATTATGGGACAGGGGGCTCCTACGAGCAGTACTTC.

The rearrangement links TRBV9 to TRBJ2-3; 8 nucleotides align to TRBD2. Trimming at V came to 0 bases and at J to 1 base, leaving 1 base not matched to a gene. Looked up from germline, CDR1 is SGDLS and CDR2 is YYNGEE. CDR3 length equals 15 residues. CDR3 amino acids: CASSVAGGGTDTQYF. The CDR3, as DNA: TGTGCCAGCAGCGTAGCGGGGGGGGGCACAGATACGCAGTATTTT.

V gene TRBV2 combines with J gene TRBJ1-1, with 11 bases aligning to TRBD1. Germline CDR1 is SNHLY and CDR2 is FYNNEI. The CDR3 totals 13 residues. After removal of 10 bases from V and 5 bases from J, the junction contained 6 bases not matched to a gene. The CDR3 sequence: CANPRDRGTEAFF. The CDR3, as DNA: TGTGCCAACCCCCGGGACAGGGGGACTGAAGCTTTCTTT.

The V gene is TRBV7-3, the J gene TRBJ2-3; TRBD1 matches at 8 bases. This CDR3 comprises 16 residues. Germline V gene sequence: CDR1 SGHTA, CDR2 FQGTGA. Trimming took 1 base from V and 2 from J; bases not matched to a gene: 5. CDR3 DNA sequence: TGTGCCAGCAGCTTAAATGGACAGGGCAACACAGATACGCAGTATTTT. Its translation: CASSLNGQGNTDTQYF.

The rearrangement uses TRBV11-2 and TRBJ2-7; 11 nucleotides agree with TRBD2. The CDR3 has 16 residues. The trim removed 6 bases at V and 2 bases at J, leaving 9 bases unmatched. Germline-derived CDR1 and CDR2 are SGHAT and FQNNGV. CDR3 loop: CASSPHTSGSPYEQYF. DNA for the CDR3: TGTGCCAGCAGTCCGCATACTAGCGGGAGCCCCTACGAGCAGTACTTC.

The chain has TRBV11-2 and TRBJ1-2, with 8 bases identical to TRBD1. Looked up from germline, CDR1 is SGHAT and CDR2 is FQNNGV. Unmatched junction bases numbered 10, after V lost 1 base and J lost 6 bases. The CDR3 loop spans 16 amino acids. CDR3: CASSLGEATGAHGYTF. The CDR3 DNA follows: TGTGCCAGCAGCTTAGGGGAAGCGACAGGGGCTCATGGCTACACCTTC.

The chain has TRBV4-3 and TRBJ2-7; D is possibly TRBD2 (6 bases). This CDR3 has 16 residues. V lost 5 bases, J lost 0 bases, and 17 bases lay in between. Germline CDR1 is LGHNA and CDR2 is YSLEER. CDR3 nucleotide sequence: TGCGCCAGCAGCATAATTCGGGGGAGGCCCTCCTACGAGCAGTACTTC. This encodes CASSIIRGRPSYEQYF.

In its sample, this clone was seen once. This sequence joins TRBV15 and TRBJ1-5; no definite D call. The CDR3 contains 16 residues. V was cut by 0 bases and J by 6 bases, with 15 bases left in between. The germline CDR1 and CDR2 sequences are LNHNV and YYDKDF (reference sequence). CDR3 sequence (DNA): TGTGCCACCAGCAGAGATCGTCGGGGAACCAGTCAGCCCCAGCATTTT. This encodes CATSRDRRGTSQPQHF.

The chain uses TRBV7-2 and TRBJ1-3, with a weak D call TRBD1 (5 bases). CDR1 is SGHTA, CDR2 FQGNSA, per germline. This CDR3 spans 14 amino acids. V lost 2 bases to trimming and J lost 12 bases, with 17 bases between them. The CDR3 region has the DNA TGTGCCAGCAGCTTATATACGGTGGGGCAGAACATATATTTT. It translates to CASSLYTVGQNIYF.

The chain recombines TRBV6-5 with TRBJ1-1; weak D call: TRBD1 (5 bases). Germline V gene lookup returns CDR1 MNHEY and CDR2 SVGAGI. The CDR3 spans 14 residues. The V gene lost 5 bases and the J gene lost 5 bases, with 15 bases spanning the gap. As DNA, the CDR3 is TGTGCCAGCAGTCCCGCGGGGGGTGGGACTGAAGCTTTCTTT. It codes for CASSPAGGGTEAFF.

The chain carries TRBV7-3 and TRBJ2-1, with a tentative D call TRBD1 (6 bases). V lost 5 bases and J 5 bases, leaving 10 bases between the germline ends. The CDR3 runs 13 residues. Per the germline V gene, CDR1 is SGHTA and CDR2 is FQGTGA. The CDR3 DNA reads TGTGCCAGCAGCCCCAACAGGGACAATGAGCAGTTCTTC. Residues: CASSPNRDNEQFF.

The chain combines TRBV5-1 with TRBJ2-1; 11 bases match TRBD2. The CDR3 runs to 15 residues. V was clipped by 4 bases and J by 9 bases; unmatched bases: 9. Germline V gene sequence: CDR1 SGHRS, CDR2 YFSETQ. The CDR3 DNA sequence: TGCGCCAGCAGCGCTAGCGGGGGGTACGAGAGTGAGCAGTTCTTC. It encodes CASSASGGYESEQFF.

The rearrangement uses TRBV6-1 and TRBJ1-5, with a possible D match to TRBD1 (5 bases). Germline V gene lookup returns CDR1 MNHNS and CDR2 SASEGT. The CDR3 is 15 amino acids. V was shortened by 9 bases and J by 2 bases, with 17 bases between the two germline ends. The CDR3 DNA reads TGTGCCAGTTTAAAAGGCCAGGGTGGCAATCAGCCCCAGCATTTT. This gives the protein CASLKGQGGNQPQHF.

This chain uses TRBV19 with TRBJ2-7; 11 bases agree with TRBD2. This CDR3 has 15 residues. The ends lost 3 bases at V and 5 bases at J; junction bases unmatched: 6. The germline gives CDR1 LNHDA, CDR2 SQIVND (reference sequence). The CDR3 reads CASSISSGGPNEQYF. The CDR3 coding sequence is TGTGCCAGTAGTATTTCTAGCGGGGGGCCCAACGAGCAGTACTTC.

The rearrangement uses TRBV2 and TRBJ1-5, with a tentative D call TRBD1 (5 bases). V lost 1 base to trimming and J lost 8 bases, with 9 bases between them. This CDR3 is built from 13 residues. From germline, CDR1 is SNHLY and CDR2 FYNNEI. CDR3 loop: CASSEGGVEPQHF. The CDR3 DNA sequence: TGTGCCAGCAGTGAAGGGGGGGTTGAGCCCCAGCATTTT.

Here the CDR3 DNA reads TGTGCCAGCAGCCTTTCGACTAGCGGGGAGGGTACGCAGTATTTT. Its translation: CASSLSTSGEGTQYF. This chain connects TRBV2 to TRBJ2-3; the match to TRBD2 covers 11 bases. After removal of 6 bases from V and 8 bases from J, the junction contained 10 bases not matched to a gene. The CDR3 loop spans 15 amino acids. From germline, CDR1 is SNHLY and CDR2 FYNNEI.

The CDR3 DNA follows: TGCGCCAGCAGCTTGGAAGCGAATGGGAACACTGAAGCTTTCTTT. This gives the protein CASSLEANGNTEAFF. V usage is TRBV5-1 and J usage is TRBJ1-1; D remains unclear. V lost 0 bases, J lost 1 base, and 10 bases lay in between. The CDR3 contains 15 residues. From germline, CDR1 is SGHRS and CDR2 YFSETQ.

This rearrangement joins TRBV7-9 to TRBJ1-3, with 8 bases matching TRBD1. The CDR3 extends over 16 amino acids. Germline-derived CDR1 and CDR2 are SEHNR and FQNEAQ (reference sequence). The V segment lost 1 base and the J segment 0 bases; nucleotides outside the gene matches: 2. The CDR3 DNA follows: TGTGCCAGCAGCTTAGTAGGGACAGGCTCTGGAAACACCATATATTTT. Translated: CASSLVGTGSGNTIYF.

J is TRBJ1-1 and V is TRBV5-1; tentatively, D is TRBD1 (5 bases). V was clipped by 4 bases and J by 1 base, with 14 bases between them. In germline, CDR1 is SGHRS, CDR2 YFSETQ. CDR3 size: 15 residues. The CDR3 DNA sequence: TGCGCCAGCAGCGCCACTGGCGGGGGGAACACTGAAGCTTTCTTT. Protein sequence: CASSATGGGNTEAFF. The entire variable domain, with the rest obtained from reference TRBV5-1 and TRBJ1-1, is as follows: KAGVTQTPRYLIKTRGQQVTLSCSPISGHRSVSWYQQTPGQGLQFLFEYFSETQRNKGNFPGRFSGRQFSNSRSEMNVSTLELGDSALYLCASSATGGGNTEAFFGQGTRLTVV.

CDR3 protein: CASSTTGVYYGYTF. The CDR3 coding sequence is TGTGCCAGTAGTACCACAGGGGTTTACTATGGCTACACCTTC. The chain recombines TRBV19 with TRBJ1-2; 7 positions match TRBD1. Germline lookup yields CDR1 LNHDA and CDR2 SQIVND (reference sequence). Germline trimming cut 4 bases from V and 3 bases from J; bases unmatched to any gene: 5. The CDR3 is made up of 14 amino acids.

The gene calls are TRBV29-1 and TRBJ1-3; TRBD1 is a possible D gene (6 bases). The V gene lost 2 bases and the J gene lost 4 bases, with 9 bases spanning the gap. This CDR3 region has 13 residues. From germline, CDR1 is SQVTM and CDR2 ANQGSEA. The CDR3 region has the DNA TGCAGCGTTGAACTCGACAGGGGAAACACCATATATTTT. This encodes CSVELDRGNTIYF.

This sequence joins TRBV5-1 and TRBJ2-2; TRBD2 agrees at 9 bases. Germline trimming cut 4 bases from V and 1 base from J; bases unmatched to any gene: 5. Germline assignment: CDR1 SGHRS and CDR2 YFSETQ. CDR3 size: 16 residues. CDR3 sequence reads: CASSRSGGWNTGELFF. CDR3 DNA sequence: TGCGCCAGCAGCCGGAGCGGGGGGTGGAACACCGGGGAGCTGTTTTTT.

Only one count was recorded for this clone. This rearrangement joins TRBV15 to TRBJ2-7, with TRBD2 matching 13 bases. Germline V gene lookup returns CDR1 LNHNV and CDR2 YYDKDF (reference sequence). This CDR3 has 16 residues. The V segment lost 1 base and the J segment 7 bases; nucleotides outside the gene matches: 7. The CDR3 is CATSRGGLAGNGEQYF. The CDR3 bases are TGTGCCACCAGCAGAGGGGGACTAGCGGGAAATGGGGAGCAGTACTTC.

CDR3 protein: CASSLGQGKADTQYF. CDR3 coding DNA: TGCGCCAGCAGCTTGGGACAGGGCAAAGCAGATACGCAGTATTTT. The J gene is TRBJ2-3, the V gene TRBV5-1; 7 bases line up with TRBD1. The CDR3 covers 15 residues. V gave up 0 bases and J gave up 4 bases; unmatched junction bases: 5. Germline values: CDR1 SGHRS, CDR2 YFSETQ. The full variable domain, rest sourced from reference TRBV5-1 and TRBJ2-3, is KAGVTQTPRYLIKTRGQQVTLSCSPISGHRSVSWYQQTPGQGLQFLFEYFSETQRNKGNFPGRFSGRQFSNSRSEMNVSTLELGDSALYLCASSLGQGKADTQYFGPGTRLTVL.

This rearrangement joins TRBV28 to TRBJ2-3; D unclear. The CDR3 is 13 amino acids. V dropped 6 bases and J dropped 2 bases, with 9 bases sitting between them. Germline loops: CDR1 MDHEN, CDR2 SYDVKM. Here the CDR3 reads CASSARNTDTQYF. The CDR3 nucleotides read TGTGCCAGCAGCGCCAGAAACACAGATACGCAGTATTTT.